This T cell receptor (beta chain) was captured by sequencing in a study of cytomegalovirus exposure and HLA in healthy donors. PCR involved 60 Vbeta and 13 Jbeta primers. Repertoires were generated with immunoSEQ multiplex PCR, while TCRdb's copy carries only in-frame clones and drops some. Here the sample table reports tens of thousands of clones. The V end lost 4 bases, the J end lost 7 bases, and 19 bases lay between the germline ends. The CDR3 contains 15 residues. Germline loops: CDR1 LGHNT, CDR2 FRNRAP. Sequenced sample: PBMCs. The clonotype originates from a middle-aged man in good health and CMV-seropositive. This chain joins TRBV12-5 and TRBJ2-5, with D possibly being TRBD2 (6 bases). The CDR3 DNA reads TGTGCTAGTGGTTCGTCCGCCGGGGGTCCTGGGACCCAGTACTTC. Translating it yields CASGSSAGGPGTQYF. The variable domain in full, with the rest retrieved from reference TRBV12-5 and TRBJ2-5, is DARVTQTPRHKVTEMGQEVTMRCQPILGHNTVFWYRQTMMQGLELLAYFRNRAPLDDSGMPKDRFSAEMPDATLATLKIQPSEPRDSAVYFCASGSSAGGPGTQYFGPGTRLLVL.